This passage covers 29 T cell receptor beta chains from one sample sequenced in a study of cytomegalovirus exposure and HLA in healthy donors. The PCR employed 60 Vbeta primers together with 13 Jbeta primers. The repertoire was sequenced with immunoSEQ multiplex PCR; TCRdb's copy has only in-frame clones and lacks some. The top ten clones hold around 2.9% of a sample with more than 85,000 clones, around 83% of them seen once. Sequenced: PBMCs. All receptors come from a woman aged 55-75 years in good health and CMV-seropositive.

This chain uses TRBV6-5 with TRBJ1-5; 8 bases align to TRBD1. Per the germline V gene, CDR1 is MNHEY and CDR2 is SVGAGI. The CDR3 is made up of 13 amino acids. V lost 6 bases and J lost 3; bases outside the gene matches: 1. The CDR3 region is CASSQGANQPQHF. DNA for the CDR3: TGTGCCAGCAGCCAGGGGGCCAATCAGCCCCAGCATTTT.

The chain recombines TRBV2 with TRBJ2-5, with 7 bases matching TRBD1. The V gene end was trimmed by 5 bases and the J gene end by 2 bases; junction bases not matched to a gene: 2. The germline gives CDR1 SNHLY, CDR2 FYNNEI. This CDR3 region has 13 residues. The CDR3 reads CASSKDRQETQYF. CDR3 bases: TGTGCCAGCAGTAAGGACAGGCAAGAGACCCAGTACTTC.

The J gene is TRBJ1-2, the V gene TRBV11-2; D is unresolved. Germline V gene lookup returns CDR1 SGHAT and CDR2 FQNNGV. The CDR3 sequence is 12 residues long. Trimming removed 4 bases at V and 10 bases at J, with 13 bases between. CDR3 sequence: CASSSRDGIYTF. The CDR3 DNA follows: TGTGCCAGCAGCTCGCGAGACGGGATCTACACCTTC. Together with reference TRBV11-2 and TRBJ1-2, the CDR3 gives the full variable domain: EAGVAQSPRYKIIEKRQSVAFWCNPISGHATLYWYQQILGQGPKLLIQFQNNGVVDDSQLPKDRFSAERLKGVDSTLKIQPAKLEDSAVYLCASSSRDGIYTFGSGTRLTVV.

This clone has only one observation. The J gene is TRBJ2-5, the V gene TRBV19, with 15 bases that match TRBD2. Germline loops: CDR1 LNHDA, CDR2 SQIVND (reference sequence). The CDR3 extends over 18 amino acids. V gave up 3 bases and J gave up 1 base; unmatched junction bases: 6. CDR3 sequence: CASSMGPGLAGGQETQYF. CDR3 nucleotides: TGTGCCAGTAGTATGGGTCCGGGACTAGCGGGAGGCCAAGAGACCCAGTACTTC.

This chain connects TRBV2 to TRBJ2-7; maybe TRBD2 (6 bases). Germline V gene data show CDR1 as SNHLY and CDR2 as FYNNEI. Trimming shortened V by 1 base and J by 3 bases, and 13 bases separated the two germline ends. The CDR3 is 15 residues long. The CDR3 spells CASSEGRGSDYEQYF. The CDR3 DNA reads TGTGCCAGCAGTGAAGGCCGGGGGAGTGACTACGAGCAGTACTTC.

This clone came up a few times. J is TRBJ1-4 and V is TRBV5-6, with 8 bases fitting TRBD1. CDR1 is SGHDT and CDR2 is YYEEEE in the germline V gene. This CDR3 comprises 16 residues. V was clipped by 1 base and J by 4 bases; unmatched bases: 6. Here the CDR3 DNA reads TGTGCCAGCAGCTTGATGGCAGGGGGCGTTAATGAAAAACTGTTTTTT. Its protein is CASSLMAGGVNEKLFF.

This rearrangement joins TRBV5-1 to TRBJ2-3; 11 bases are shared with TRBD2. After removal of 4 bases from V and 2 bases from J, the junction contained 6 bases not matched to a gene. CDR3 size: 16 residues. Germline assignment: CDR1 SGHRS and CDR2 YFSETQ. The CDR3, as DNA: TGCGCCAGCAGCGCGGGGACTAGCGGAACCACAGATACGCAGTATTTT. It codes for CASSAGTSGTTDTQYF. The variable domain in full, with the rest retrieved from reference TRBV5-1 and TRBJ2-3, is KAGVTQTPRYLIKTRGQQVTLSCSPISGHRSVSWYQQTPGQGLQFLFEYFSETQRNKGNFPGRFSGRQFSNSRSEMNVSTLELGDSALYLCASSAGTSGTTDTQYFGPGTRLTVL.

The V gene is TRBV7-2, the J gene TRBJ2-7; 8 bases line up with TRBD2. The J segment lost 2 bases and the V segment lost 4 bases, leaving 7 bases of the junction unmatched. This CDR3 spans 15 amino acids. In germline, CDR1 is SGHTA, CDR2 FQGNSA. The CDR3 here is CASSWAAGGTYEQYF. The CDR3 region has the DNA TGTGCCAGCAGCTGGGCCGCGGGAGGTACCTACGAGCAGTACTTC.

This sequence joins TRBV19 and TRBJ2-1; 8 bases fit TRBD2. With 3 bases clipped from V and 4 bases from J, the junction kept 5 bases outside the gene matches. The germline CDR1 and CDR2 sequences are LNHDA and SQIVND (reference sequence). The CDR3 length is 15 residues. The CDR3 here is CASSILPGGYNEQFF. Written as DNA, the CDR3 is TGTGCCAGTAGTATTTTACCGGGAGGGTACAATGAGCAGTTCTTC.

The chain is built from TRBV18 and TRBJ2-7; D call uncertain. Germline V gene sequence: CDR1 KGHSH, CDR2 LQKENI. The CDR3 runs 14 residues. Deletions cut 3 bases from V and 6 bases from J, with 15 bases between. The chain's CDR3 is CASSPFASVVEQYF. The CDR3 bases are TGTGCCAGCTCACCCTTTGCCAGTGTGGTCGAGCAGTACTTC.

V and J are TRBV7-9 and TRBJ2-5; the match to TRBD2 covers 12 bases. After removal of 6 bases from V and 4 bases from J, the junction contained 9 bases not matched to a gene. The CDR3 length is 16 residues. Germline V lookup: CDR1 SEHNR, CDR2 FQNEAQ (reference sequence). The DNA of the CDR3 is TGTGCCAGCAGGTTTCTAGCGGGAGGGCCCGGAGAGACCCAGTACTTC. This translates into CASRFLAGGPGETQYF.

The chain joins TRBV11-1 to TRBJ2-1; 9 bases are a match to TRBD2. The CDR3 sequence is 18 residues long. Germline values: CDR1 SGHAT, CDR2 FQDESV (reference sequence). V lost 0 bases to trimming and J lost 4 bases; unmatched junction nucleotides: 10. The CDR3: CASSLAQVWREGYNEQFF. The CDR3 DNA sequence: TGTGCCAGCAGCTTAGCCCAAGTATGGCGGGAGGGTTACAATGAGCAGTTCTTC. Drawing the rest from reference TRBV11-1 and TRBJ2-1, the complete variable domain is EAEVAQSPRYKITEKSQAVAFWCDPISGHATLYWYRQILGQGPELLVQFQDESVVDDSQLPKDRFSAERLKGVDSTLKIQPAELGDSAMYLCASSLAQVWREGYNEQFFGPGTRLTVL.

The chain uses TRBV27 and TRBJ2-1; no firm D call. Between the trimmed V and J ends, which lost 8 bases and 2 bases, there was a span of 19 bases. This CDR3 is 16 amino acids long. Germline V gene lookup returns CDR1 MNHEY and CDR2 SMNVEV (reference sequence). In nucleotides, the CDR3 is TGTGCCAGCTGTTCGTTGGAGAGAGTTCCCTACAATGAGCAGTTCTTC. Encoded protein: CASCSLERVPYNEQFF.

J is TRBJ1-5 and V is TRBV7-9, with TRBD1 matching over 9 bases. The CDR3 sequence is 15 residues long. V lost 5 bases and J lost 6; bases outside the gene matches: 8. CDR1 is SEHNR and CDR2 is FQNEAQ in the germline V gene (reference sequence). CDR3 nucleotide sequence: TGTGCCAGCAGCACACAGGGGGCAATAAGTCAGCCCCAGCATTTT. Its translation: CASSTQGAISQPQHF.

The gene calls are TRBV5-1 and TRBJ2-5, with TRBD1 matching 7 bases. The CDR3 runs to 12 residues. CDR1 is SGHRS, CDR2 YFSETQ, per germline. V shed 2 bases and J 5 bases; nucleotides not matched to a gene: 0. The CDR3 spells CASSFRGETQYF. As DNA, the CDR3 is TGCGCCAGCAGCTTCAGGGGGGAGACCCAGTACTTC.

V usage is TRBV6-5 and J usage is TRBJ2-7; TRBD1 aligns across 9 bases. The germline V gene has CDR1 MNHEY and CDR2 SVGAGI. The V segment lost 4 bases and the J segment 2 bases; nucleotides outside the gene matches: 6. The CDR3 covers 15 residues. The CDR3 DNA follows: TGTGCCAGCAGTTTGAGGACAGGGGAGGCCTACGAGCAGTACTTC. It encodes CASSLRTGEAYEQYF.

This sequence joins TRBV4-2 and TRBJ2-3; TRBD2 aligns across 12 bases. Per the germline V gene, CDR1 is LGHNA and CDR2 is YNFKEQ. The CDR3 extends over 16 amino acids. The trim removed 1 base at V and 2 bases at J, leaving 1 base unmatched. CDR3: CASSQGLAGVTDTQYF. CDR3 sequence (DNA): TGTGCCAGCAGCCAAGGACTAGCGGGAGTCACAGATACGCAGTATTTT.

The chain joins TRBV7-2 to TRBJ2-7, with D tentatively TRBD2 (5 bases). Trimming took 1 base from V and 1 from J, leaving 14 bases between them. The length of the CDR3 is 16 residues. Germline V gene lookup returns CDR1 SGHTA and CDR2 FQGNSA. The CDR3 DNA is TGTGCCAGCAGCTTAGGGCTTGCGGGCGGGTCCTACGAGCAGTACTTC. It specifies CASSLGLAGGSYEQYF.

About this clone: One end of the junction fails to match germline, which may point to a read error. Distinct nucleotide sequences in the sample also encode this CDR3. The V call is TRBV5-1, the J call TRBJ1-5; D might be TRBD1 (5 bases). CDR1 and CDR2 (germline): SGHRS, YFSETQ. This CDR3 comprises 16 residues. CDR3 nucleotides: TGCGCCAGCAGCTTGGTAGGGGCCCTAAGCAACCAGCCCCAGCATTTT. Its translation: CASSLVGALSNQPQHF.

This clone was counted a few times. The chain has TRBV2 and TRBJ1-5, with D possibly matching TRBD1 (6 bases). CDR1 and CDR2 from the germline V gene are SNHLY and FYNNEI. The V end was cut by 1 base, the J end by 5 bases, with 18 bases between. This CDR3 region has 17 residues. CDR3 bases: TGTGCCAGCAGTGAAGTTGGTTGGACAGACCATTATCAGCCCCAGCATTTT. Its protein product is CASSEVGWTDHYQPQHF.

V is TRBV14 and J is TRBJ2-1; 11 nucleotides agree with TRBD2. This CDR3 is 18 amino acids long. Germline V lookup: CDR1 SGHDN, CDR2 FVKESK. The V gene end was trimmed by 1 base and the J gene end by 6 bases; junction bases not matched to a gene: 11. The CDR3 DNA follows: TGTGCCAGCAGCCAAGTCGTTACTAGCGGGAGTACTCTCAATGAGCAGTTCTTC. Translating it yields CASSQVVTSGSTLNEQFF.

This clone was observed a few times. The V gene is TRBV10-1, the J gene TRBJ1-1, with no clear D. Per the germline V gene, CDR1 is WNHNN and CDR2 is SYGVQD (reference sequence). The CDR3 has 10 amino acids. The germline V and J ends were trimmed by 11 bases and 8 bases, with 12 bases remaining between them. The CDR3 is CAVVRLEAFF. The CDR3 region has the DNA TGCGCCGTTGTCAGATTAGAAGCTTTCTTT.

The rearrangement uses TRBV6-5 and TRBJ2-5; 10 nucleotides align to TRBD2. The assigned J gene may be wrong: the sequence end matches TRBJ2-7 better. CDR3 size: 13 residues. CDR1 and CDR2 from the germline V gene are MNHEY and SVGAGI. The CDR3 DNA reads as TGTGCCACTTCGGGACTAGCGTACGACGAGCAGTACTTC. This gives the protein CATSGLAYDEQYF.

This sequence joins TRBV4-2 and TRBJ2-7; TRBD2 aligns across 11 bases. The germline CDR1 and CDR2 sequences are LGHNA and YNFKEQ. This CDR3 is built from 15 residues. Trimming took 0 bases from V and 3 from J; bases not matched to a gene: 1. The CDR3 sequence: CASSQEGLAGYEQYF. In nucleotides, the CDR3 is TGTGCCAGCAGCCAAGAAGGACTAGCGGGCTACGAGCAGTACTTC.

The chain links TRBV28 to TRBJ1-2; 9 bases map to TRBD1. The CDR3 has 17 residues. Trimming removed 2 bases from V and 7 bases from J; junction bases left unmatched: 14. The V gene's germline CDR1 is MDHEN and CDR2 SYDVKM. This CDR3 reads CASSLNPPDRGRGGYTF. The CDR3 nucleotides are TGTGCCAGCAGTTTAAATCCTCCGGACAGGGGACGAGGTGGCTACACCTTC.

The rearrangement uses TRBV7-3 and TRBJ2-3; D might be TRBD2 (7 bases). The CDR3 extends over 14 amino acids. Germline values: CDR1 SGHTA, CDR2 FQGTGA. V was cut by 5 bases and J by 6 bases, with 15 bases left in between. CDR3 sequence (DNA): TGTGCCAGCAGCCCCTCACAGGGAGGGGATACGCAGTATTTT. This translates into CASSPSQGGDTQYF.

The chain links TRBV28 to TRBJ2-7, with TRBD2 matching over 16 bases. V shed 10 bases, J shed 3 bases, and the junction held 12 bases outside the gene matches. The CDR3 is made up of 17 amino acids. Germline values: CDR1 MDHEN, CDR2 SYDVKM. The chain's CDR3 is CATKPGLAGGPIYEQYF. In DNA, the CDR3 is TGTGCCACGAAGCCGGGACTAGCGGGAGGGCCTATCTACGAGCAGTACTTC.

The chain links TRBV15 to TRBJ2-3; the match to TRBD2 covers 11 bases. V was clipped by 1 base and J by 6 bases; unmatched bases: 9. Germline CDR1 reads LNHNV; CDR2 reads YYDKDF (reference sequence). The CDR3 is 17 residues long. The CDR3 here is CATSRVGVAGGRDTQYF. Written as DNA, the CDR3 is TGTGCCACCAGCAGAGTAGGGGTAGCGGGAGGGCGGGATACGCAGTATTTT. The full variable domain, in which reference TRBV15 and TRBJ2-3 provide the parts outside the CDR3, is DAMVIQNPRYQVTQFGKPVTLSCSQTLNHNVMYWYQQKSSQAPKLLFHYYDKDFNNEADTPDNFQSRRPNTSFCFLDIRSPGLGDTAMYLCATSRVGVAGGRDTQYFGPGTRLTVL.

This chain joins TRBV18 and TRBJ2-5; the match to TRBD2 covers 11 bases. After removal of 2 bases from V and 5 bases from J, the junction contained 4 bases not matched to a gene. This CDR3 spans 15 amino acids. Germline CDR1 is KGHSH and CDR2 is LQKENI. In DNA form, the CDR3 reads TGTGCCAGCTCACCAGCGACTAGCGGGAAGGAGACCCAGTACTTC. This encodes CASSPATSGKETQYF.